These 23 T cell receptor beta chains were sequenced from one sample in a study of cytomegalovirus exposure and HLA in healthy donors. The PCR had 60 Vbeta and 13 Jbeta primers. Only in-frame clones appear in the TCRdb table, and some are missing; sequencing was by immunoSEQ multiplex PCR. The sample yields around 130,000 clones, 75% to 85% seen once. Source material: PBMCs. The receptors were gathered from a male donor in good health and CMV-seronegative.

V usage is TRBV10-1 and J usage is TRBJ2-7; TRBD2 aligns across 15 bases. The CDR3 has 16 amino acids. J lost 5 bases, V lost 4 bases, and 6 bases had no gene match. Germline-derived CDR1 and CDR2 are WNHNN and SYGVQD (reference sequence). CDR3 bases: TGCGCCAGCAGTGGCCTTGGGACTAGCGGGAGGAACGAGCAGTACTTC. Amino acids: CASSGLGTSGRNEQYF.

The chain uses TRBV7-9 and TRBJ1-2; tentative D call: TRBD1 (6 bases). The CDR3 is 14 residues long. With 1 base removed from V and 6 bases from J, the gap between germline ends came to 12 bases. The V gene's germline CDR1 is SEHNR and CDR2 FQNEAQ (reference sequence). CDR3: CASSLGRGENGYTF. CDR3 nucleotides: TGTGCCAGCAGCTTAGGCAGGGGTGAAAATGGCTACACCTTC.

The chain has TRBV6-4 and TRBJ1-6, with a possible D match to TRBD1 (5 bases). Trimming stripped 2 bases from V and 14 bases from J, with 10 bases between. This CDR3 region has 12 residues. The germline V gene encodes CDR1 MRHNA and CDR2 SNTAGT. CDR3 DNA: TGTGCCAGCAGTGACGGGACTGGGGCCCTCCACTTT. This codes for CASSDGTGALHF.

This chain connects TRBV28 to TRBJ1-1; D is unresolved. The length of the CDR3 is 15 residues. Looked up from germline, CDR1 is MDHEN and CDR2 is SYDVKM. The V end was cut by 6 bases, the J end by 0 bases, with 14 bases between. In DNA form, the CDR3 reads TGTGCCAGCAGACTCCTGTCGGAGATGAACACTGAAGCTTTCTTT. It is translated as CASRLLSEMNTEAFF.

The V and J genes are TRBV15 and TRBJ2-5, with 9 bases matching TRBD1. Germline V gives CDR1 LNHNV, CDR2 YYDKDF (reference sequence). V shed 1 base, J shed 7 bases, and the junction held 4 bases outside the gene matches. The CDR3 contains 14 residues. The CDR3 is CATSRGGQGRTQYF. The CDR3 region has the DNA TGTGCCACCAGCAGAGGCGGACAGGGGAGGACCCAGTACTTC.

CDR3 sequence (DNA): TGTGCCAGCAGCTTAAGAGGGACCTACGAGCAGTACTTC. This sequence encodes CASSLRGTYEQYF. The V call is TRBV5-6, the J call TRBJ2-7, with a weak D call TRBD2 (5 bases). CDR1 is SGHDT, CDR2 YYEEEE, per germline. V was clipped by 2 bases and J by 2 bases, with 8 bases between them. The CDR3 runs 13 residues.

The chain has TRBV30 and TRBJ1-5, with D perhaps matching TRBD1 (6 bases). V was cut by 1 base and J by 9 bases, with 16 bases left in between. The CDR3 has 14 amino acids. Germline V CDR1 and CDR2: GTSNPN, SVGIG (reference sequence). CDR3 bases: TGTGCCTGGAGTGAACAGGGAGAATATGGGCCCCAGCATTTT. Translated: CAWSEQGEYGPQHF.

V usage is TRBV5-1 and J usage is TRBJ1-4; a possible D gene is TRBD1 (5 bases). The CDR3 is 15 amino acids. V lost 4 bases and J lost 3, with 13 bases in between. Germline CDR1 is SGHRS and CDR2 is YFSETQ. Written as DNA, the CDR3 is TGCGCCAGCAGCCCCCAAACGGGGGCTAATGAAAAACTGTTTTTT. It encodes CASSPQTGANEKLFF.

The chain links TRBV11-2 to TRBJ2-2; maybe TRBD2 (5 bases). Germline CDR1 SGHAT, CDR2 FQNNGV. The CDR3 is 13 residues long. Trimming pared 5 bases from V and 7 bases from J, leaving 11 bases between. Written as DNA, the CDR3 is TGTGCCAGCAGCCCCCTACTAGTCGGGGAGCTGTTTTTT. Its translation: CASSPLLVGELFF.

The chain carries TRBV6-5 and TRBJ2-1, with 10 positions matching TRBD2. The CDR3 contains 14 residues. Germline V CDR1 and CDR2: MNHEY, SVGAGI. With 4 bases clipped from V and 9 bases from J, the junction kept 6 bases outside the gene matches. The CDR3 here is CASSSSGRRGEQFF. CDR3 DNA sequence: TGTGCCAGCAGTTCTAGCGGGAGAAGGGGTGAGCAGTTCTTC.

The genes are TRBV21-1 and TRBJ2-5; TRBD1 was called by the table and not checked on the DNA. TRBV21-1 is deemed a pseudogene. CDR3 length: 15 amino acids. The CDR3 DNA follows: TGTGCCAGCAGCCTAGACAGGGATCCTTCGGAGACCCAGTACTTC. Protein sequence: CASSLDRDPSETQYF.

The chain combines TRBV15 with TRBJ1-4; 7 nucleotides align to TRBD1. CDR3 size: 13 residues. Germline V CDR1 and CDR2: LNHNV, YYDKDF (reference sequence). Losses at the gene ends were 8 bases for V and 8 bases for J; bases not matched to a gene: 8. This CDR3 reads CATQDRREEKLFF. CDR3 nucleotides: TGTGCCACCCAGGACAGGAGGGAGGAAAAACTGTTTTTT.

The chain uses TRBV9 and TRBJ2-5, with D uncertain. This CDR3 has 14 amino acids. The V gene's germline CDR1 is SGDLS and CDR2 YYNGEE. The ends were cut back, 0 bases at V and 5 bases at J, with 11 bases in the middle. The CDR3 DNA sequence: TGTGCCAGCAGCGTAGCCGGCGTCGGGGAGACCCAGTACTTC. Protein sequence: CASSVAGVGETQYF.

The CDR3 spells CASSSSGLAGGVRYEQYF. The DNA for the CDR3 is TGCGCCAGCAGCTCCTCCGGACTAGCGGGAGGGGTACGCTACGAGCAGTACTTC. This chain uses TRBV5-1 with TRBJ2-7, with 15 bases aligning to TRBD2. J lost 3 bases, V lost 3 bases, and 10 bases had no gene match. Germline V lookup: CDR1 SGHRS, CDR2 YFSETQ. The CDR3 is 18 amino acids.

In its sample, this clone was seen once. The chain uses TRBV9 and TRBJ1-2; no definite D call. The CDR3 contains 14 residues. Per germline, CDR1 SGDLS and CDR2 YYNGEE. With 0 bases removed from V and 1 base from J, the gap between germline ends came to 7 bases. In DNA form, the CDR3 reads TGTGCCAGCAGCGTAGATCAGGTTAACTATGGCTACACCTTC. Translating it yields CASSVDQVNYGYTF.

CDR3 sequence reads: CSATQGQETQYF. For the CDR3, the DNA is TGCAGCGCTACACAGGGGCAAGAGACCCAGTACTTC. V usage is TRBV29-1 and J usage is TRBJ2-5; TRBD1 matches at 7 bases. J gave up 2 bases and V 7 bases, and 4 bases lay outside the gene matches. The CDR3 is 12 residues long. Germline V lookup: CDR1 SQVTM, CDR2 ANQGSEA.

Only a few counts were recorded for this clone. The chain has TRBV7-2 and TRBJ1-5, with D possibly being TRBD1 (5 bases). Trimming left V 8 bases short and J 2 bases short, with 10 bases between. CDR3 length: 13 amino acids. Germline V gene lookup returns CDR1 SGHTA and CDR2 FQGNSA. The CDR3 here is CASGLRGNQPQHF. The CDR3 DNA is TGTGCCAGCGGCCTCAGGGGCAATCAGCCCCAGCATTTT.

J is TRBJ2-1 and V is TRBV2; D ambiguous. This CDR3 has 15 amino acids. Between the trimmed V and J ends, which lost 1 base and 0 bases, there was a span of 7 bases. Per the germline V gene, CDR1 is SNHLY and CDR2 is FYNNEI. CDR3: CASSEGGSSYNEQFF. CDR3 nucleotide sequence: TGTGCCAGCAGTGAAGGTGGTAGCTCCTACAATGAGCAGTTCTTC. Variable domain in full (rest from reference TRBV2 and TRBJ2-1): EPEVTQTPSHQVTQMGQEVILRCVPISNHLYFYWYRQILGQKVEFLVSFYNNEISEKSEIFDDQFSVERPDGSNFTLKIRSTKLEDSAMYFCASSEGGSSYNEQFFGPGTRLTVL.

V usage is TRBV2 and J usage is TRBJ1-5; tentatively, D is TRBD1 (5 bases). This CDR3 is built from 15 residues. V gave up 6 bases and J gave up 4 bases, with 16 bases separating them. Germline V lookup: CDR1 SNHLY, CDR2 FYNNEI. The CDR3 protein is CASRLDSLPNQPQHF. CDR3 in DNA: TGTGCCAGCAGACTCGACAGTTTACCAAATCAGCCCCAGCATTTT.

This clone occurred a few times. The genes are TRBV5-1 and TRBJ2-3; D remains ambiguous. Trimming left V 0 bases short and J 4 bases short, with 12 bases between. The CDR3 sequence is 15 residues long. In germline, CDR1 is SGHRS, CDR2 YFSETQ. The CDR3 bases are TGCGCCAGCAGCTTGGCCGGCCAGCGAGCAGATACGCAGTATTTT. Amino acid sequence: CASSLAGQRADTQYF.

CDR3 loop: CASRRDRNSPLHF. As DNA, the CDR3 is TGTGCCAGCAGAAGGGACAGGAATTCACCCCTCCACTTT. The V call is TRBV2, the J call TRBJ1-6, with TRBD1 matching 8 bases. The J segment lost 7 bases and the V segment lost 6 bases, leaving 2 bases of the junction unmatched. Germline V gene data show CDR1 as SNHLY and CDR2 as FYNNEI. The length of the CDR3 is 13 residues.

The chain is built from TRBV11-2 and TRBJ1-2; D uncertain. The V end was cut by 5 bases, the J end by 4 bases, with 8 bases between. CDR3 size: 12 residues. Germline values: CDR1 SGHAT, CDR2 FQNNGV. CDR3 amino acids: CASSLSGYGYTF. The CDR3 region has the DNA TGTGCCAGCAGCCTAAGTGGCTATGGCTACACCTTC.

The chain uses TRBV6-1 and TRBJ2-3; the match to TRBD2 covers 13 bases. The CDR3 has 17 amino acids. V shed 4 bases, J shed 0 bases, and the junction held 4 bases outside the gene matches. Germline V CDR1 and CDR2: MNHNS, SASEGT. CDR3 sequence (DNA): TGTGCCAGCAGTGTCGGGACTAGCGGGGTGAGCACAGATACGCAGTATTTT. Translating gives CASSVGTSGVSTDTQYF.